This T cell receptor (beta chain) appears in the sequencing data of a study of CD8+ T cells in alopecia areata. About the study: Patients took tofacitinib for 6 to 18 months, followed by 6 drug-free months. Findings of the study overall: Researchers reported that TCR sharing among patients proved less clear than in mice, possibly HLA-linked.

Regarding treatment: oral pan-JAK inhibitor, 5-10 mg twice daily. With regard to this clone: The antigen is not known.

Sequencing relied on a cDNA template that was reverse transcribed from extracted RNA. Clones were sequenced by immunoSEQ multiplex PCR, and TCRdb holds only the in-frame ones, with some missing. This table has 150,000 or so clones, nearly 55% appearing once. CDR3 length: 11 residues. V gave up 0 bases and J gave up 8 bases, with 4 bases separating them. CDR1 and CDR2 from the germline V gene are SGHAT and FQDESV (reference sequence). This receptor was identified in a human donor with alopecia areata. This rearrangement joins TRBV11-1 to TRBJ1-1; D not certain. The sample consisted of CD8+ T cells sorted from blood, taken at week 4, from a patient treated with tofacitinib. The CDR3 DNA follows: TGTGCCAGCAGCTTAGCGGGAGAAGCTTTCTTT. It is translated as CASSLAGEAFF.